Shown below are 27 T cell receptor beta chains from a single sample sequenced in a study of cytomegalovirus exposure and HLA in healthy donors. The primer mix had 60 Vbeta and 13 Jbeta primers. Profiled with immunoSEQ multiplex PCR; TCRdb holds only in-frame clones, not every one. The table includes 160,000 or so clones, roughly 83% detected once. Sequencing was carried out using PBMCs. The receptors were sampled from a man aged 30-40 years in good health and CMV-seronegative.

The chain combines TRBV7-6 with TRBJ1-1; D possibly corresponds to TRBD1 (6 bases). Germline V gene sequence: CDR1 SGHVS, CDR2 FNYEAQ. V lost 5 bases to trimming and J lost 11 bases, with 18 bases between them. The CDR3 has 13 residues. CDR3 amino acids: CASSLGTGSTAFF. Here the CDR3 DNA reads TGTGCCAGCAGCCTAGGCACAGGGAGTACGGCTTTCTTT.

The chain couples TRBV5-1 to TRBJ2-4, with 7 bases identical to TRBD1. V shed 2 bases, J shed 0 bases, and the junction held 8 bases outside the gene matches. CDR1 SGHRS and CDR2 YFSETQ come from the germline V gene. This CDR3 comprises 17 residues. The CDR3 protein is CASSLRDSMLAKNIQYF. CDR3 sequence (DNA): TGCGCCAGCAGCTTAAGGGACAGCATGTTAGCCAAAAACATTCAGTACTTC.

The chain joins TRBV30 to TRBJ1-5; 9 bases fit TRBD1. The germline V gene has CDR1 GTSNPN and CDR2 SVGIG (reference sequence). V shed 5 bases, J shed 7 bases, and the junction held 9 bases outside the gene matches. The CDR3 loop spans 14 amino acids. CDR3 region: CAWGPGTGNQPQHF. The DNA for the CDR3 is TGTGCCTGGGGGCCTGGGACAGGGAACCAGCCCCAGCATTTT.

The gene calls are TRBV6-1 and TRBJ2-5; D possibly corresponds to TRBD1 (5 bases). The germline V gene has CDR1 MNHNS and CDR2 SASEGT. Trimming stripped 0 bases from V and 5 bases from J, with 13 bases between. The CDR3 is made up of 15 amino acids. This CDR3 reads CASSEASSGFETQYF. CDR3 sequence (DNA): TGTGCCAGCAGTGAAGCATCATCAGGGTTCGAGACCCAGTACTTC.

This chain joins TRBV5-4 and TRBJ2-2; D ambiguous. Trimming stripped 0 bases from V and 0 bases from J, with 6 bases between. The CDR3 sequence is 15 residues long. Germline V gives CDR1 SGHNT, CDR2 YYREEE (reference sequence). DNA for the CDR3: TGTGCCAGCAGCTTGGGAGGTACGAACACCGGGGAGCTGTTTTTT. It encodes CASSLGGTNTGELFF.

The rearrangement uses TRBV7-2 and TRBJ2-2, with 14 positions matching TRBD2. Trimming removed 5 bases from V and 6 bases from J; junction bases left unmatched: 14. The CDR3 is 19 amino acids. The germline CDR1 and CDR2 sequences are SGHTA and FQGNSA. CDR3 loop: CASSRMSRLAGGLSGELFF. CDR3 DNA: TGTGCCAGCAGCCGCATGAGTCGACTAGCGGGGGGGCTGTCCGGGGAGCTGTTTTTT.

This clone was recorded a few times. V usage is TRBV4-1 and J usage is TRBJ2-1; 8 bases map to TRBD1. V shed 3 bases and J 3 bases; nucleotides not matched to a gene: 1. The CDR3 is 14 amino acids. Per germline, CDR1 MGHRA and CDR2 YSYEKL. The CDR3 DNA is TGCGCCAGCAGCCATGGACAGGGCTACAATGAGCAGTTCTTC. This gives the protein CASSHGQGYNEQFF.

The chain links TRBV30 to TRBJ2-7, with 9 bases fitting TRBD2. There are 13 residues in the CDR3. Germline CDR1 GTSNPN, CDR2 SVGIG (reference sequence). V dropped 8 bases and J dropped 5; count of bases not matched to a gene: 10. The CDR3 spells CAASGTSFHEQYF. CDR3 in DNA: TGTGCCGCATCCGGGACTAGCTTCCACGAGCAGTACTTC.

The rearrangement links TRBV6-6 to TRBJ2-2; 10 positions match TRBD1. The V gene end was trimmed by 5 bases and the J gene end by 2 bases; junction bases not matched to a gene: 5. Germline V gives CDR1 MNHNY, CDR2 SVGAGI (reference sequence). The CDR3 runs 16 residues. The DNA of the CDR3 is TGTGCCAGCAGTGGTGGGACAGGGGTAAACACCGGGGAGCTGTTTTTT. The encoded protein is CASSGGTGVNTGELFF.

The V and J genes are TRBV27 and TRBJ1-5; TRBD1 matches at 7 bases. After removal of 5 bases from V and 1 base from J, the junction contained 5 bases not matched to a gene. The V gene's germline CDR1 is MNHEY and CDR2 SMNVEV (reference sequence). The CDR3 contains 15 residues. The CDR3 sequence is CASSTPGQSNQPQHF. The CDR3 coding sequence is TGTGCCAGCAGTACCCCGGGACAGAGCAATCAGCCCCAGCATTTT.

The V call is TRBV7-3, the J call TRBJ2-1, with 8 positions matching TRBD2. The CDR3 is 15 amino acids. Per the germline V gene, CDR1 is SGHTA and CDR2 is FQGTGA. With V trimmed by 2 bases and J by 7 bases, 7 bases remained unmatched. The CDR3 protein is CASSLGPAGVNEQFF. The CDR3 DNA reads as TGTGCCAGCAGCTTAGGTCCAGCGGGAGTGAATGAGCAGTTCTTC.

The chain joins TRBV7-2 to TRBJ1-2, with D possibly TRBD1 on 6 matching bases. V lost 3 bases and J 5 bases, leaving 19 bases between the germline ends. The V gene's germline CDR1 is SGHTA and CDR2 FQGNSA. The CDR3 runs 16 residues. CDR3 sequence: CASSLTNRAQEYGYTF. The DNA for the CDR3 is TGTGCCAGCAGCTTGACAAACAGGGCCCAGGAGTATGGCTACACCTTC.

This clone appeared a few times. The rearrangement joins TRBV11-2 to TRBJ2-3, with 9 bases that match TRBD1. The trim removed 3 bases at V and 6 bases at J, leaving 7 bases unmatched. Germline CDR1 SGHAT, CDR2 FQNNGV. This CDR3 contains 15 residues. The CDR3 loop is CASSFPGTGKDTQYF. The CDR3 DNA follows: TGTGCCAGCAGCTTCCCGGGGACAGGGAAGGATACGCAGTATTTT.

V is TRBV19 and J is TRBJ2-7, with a tentative D call TRBD2 (6 bases). The V gene's germline CDR1 is LNHDA and CDR2 SQIVND (reference sequence). V lost 2 bases to trimming and J lost 1 base, with 27 bases between them. The CDR3 is made up of 20 amino acids. CDR3 sequence (DNA): TGTGCCAGTAGTATAAGACCGTCGTGGGAGAATAGCGGAGAGTCCTACGAGCAGTACTTC. Its protein is CASSIRPSWENSGESYEQYF.

The rearrangement links TRBV28 to TRBJ1-1; 8 bases are a match to TRBD1. After removal of 6 bases from V and 3 bases from J, the junction contained 6 bases not matched to a gene. The length of the CDR3 is 14 residues. Looked up from germline, CDR1 is MDHEN and CDR2 is SYDVKM. CDR3 amino acids: CASRDRGPHTEAFF. The DNA for the CDR3 is TGTGCCAGCAGAGACAGGGGACCCCACACTGAAGCTTTCTTT. Full variable domain (missing parts from reference TRBV28 and TRBJ1-1): DVKVTQSSRYLVKRTGEKVFLECVQDMDHENMFWYRQDPGLGLRLIYFSYDVKMKEKGDIPEGYSVSREKKERFSLILESASTNQTSMYLCASRDRGPHTEAFFGQGTRLTVV.

This clone was observed a handful of times. J is TRBJ1-2 and V is TRBV7-8, with 7 bases fitting TRBD1. J was trimmed by 7 bases and V by 5 bases; bases with no gene match: 10. CDR3 size: 14 residues. The germline gives CDR1 SGHVS, CDR2 FQNEAQ. The CDR3 reads CASSHDDREGGYTF. The CDR3 DNA reads as TGTGCCAGCAGCCATGATGACAGGGAAGGTGGCTACACCTTC.

The chain combines TRBV19 with TRBJ2-7, with 7 positions matching TRBD2. With 3 bases clipped from V and 3 bases from J, the junction kept 11 bases outside the gene matches. Germline V gene lookup returns CDR1 LNHDA and CDR2 SQIVND (reference sequence). The CDR3 extends over 16 amino acids. The CDR3 sequence is CASSMFSGTKNYEQYF. The CDR3, as DNA: TGTGCCAGTAGTATGTTTTCCGGGACTAAAAACTACGAGCAGTACTTC.

This rearrangement joins TRBV6-1 to TRBJ2-5; TRBD1 aligns across 7 bases. V lost 7 bases and J lost 5; bases outside the gene matches: 13. This CDR3 is built from 15 residues. Germline V CDR1 and CDR2: MNHNS, SASEGT. The CDR3 loop is CASKKTGDLGETQYF. The CDR3, as DNA: TGTGCCAGCAAGAAAACAGGGGACCTCGGGGAGACCCAGTACTTC.

The CDR3 spells CASSLDRGWTYEQYF. The CDR3 nucleotides are TGTGCCAGCAGCTTAGACAGGGGGTGGACCTACGAGCAGTACTTC. V is TRBV11-3 and J is TRBJ2-7, with 7 bases that match TRBD1. Trimming took 0 bases from V and 2 from J; bases not matched to a gene: 4. Germline V gene lookup returns CDR1 SGHNT and CDR2 YENEEA. The CDR3 length is 15 residues.

This clone was picked up a small number of times. The same CDR3 also results from other DNA sequences found in this sample. V and J are TRBV9 and TRBJ1-2, with D possibly being TRBD1 (5 bases). Germline values: CDR1 SGDLS, CDR2 YYNGEE. Trimming left V 0 bases short and J 2 bases short, with 8 bases between. The CDR3 has 14 amino acids. The CDR3 nucleotides are TGTGCCAGCAGCGTAGGGCAGGGAAACTATGGCTACACCTTC. Translated, it gives CASSVGQGNYGYTF.

In this sample, this clone turned up a few times. The rearrangement links TRBV29-1 to TRBJ1-1; a possible D gene is TRBD1 (6 bases). The CDR3 is 12 amino acids. Germline CDR1 reads SQVTM; CDR2 reads ANQGSEA. Trimming removed 4 bases at V and 5 bases at J, with 11 bases between. This CDR3 is CSVGYRETEAFF. For the CDR3, the DNA is TGCAGCGTTGGATACAGGGAAACTGAAGCTTTCTTT.

This chain uses TRBV5-1 with TRBJ2-3, with 11 positions matching TRBD2. Germline V CDR1 and CDR2: SGHRS, YFSETQ. CDR3 length equals 17 residues. Trimming removed 0 bases from V and 4 bases from J; junction bases left unmatched: 7. CDR3 in DNA: TGCGCCAGCAGCTTGGAACTAGCGGGAGTCGGGGCAGATACGCAGTATTTT. Encoded protein: CASSLELAGVGADTQYF.

The chain links TRBV5-6 to TRBJ2-2; 9 nucleotides agree with TRBD1. The J segment lost 6 bases and the V segment lost 5 bases, leaving 8 bases of the junction unmatched. The CDR3 runs 15 residues. Germline V gives CDR1 SGHDT, CDR2 YYEEEE. DNA of the CDR3: TGTGCCAGCAGGACCGGGACAGGGCTGTCCGGGGAGCTGTTTTTT. Translated, it gives CASRTGTGLSGELFF.

V and J are TRBV5-1 and TRBJ2-2, with D possibly being TRBD1 (6 bases). The length of the CDR3 is 15 residues. Trimming pared 3 bases from V and 3 bases from J, leaving 12 bases between. Per the germline V gene, CDR1 is SGHRS and CDR2 is YFSETQ. CDR3 sequence (DNA): TGCGCCAGCAGCTCGGACCCAGGGGACACCGGGGAGCTGTTTTTT. Translating it yields CASSSDPGDTGELFF.

The V and J genes are TRBV30 and TRBJ2-7; 9 nucleotides line up with TRBD1. The germline CDR1 and CDR2 sequences are GTSNPN and SVGIG (reference sequence). Unmatched junction bases numbered 7, after V lost 3 bases and J lost 4 bases. The CDR3 sequence is 14 residues long. The CDR3 sequence: CAWSNQGQGYEQYF. In DNA form, the CDR3 reads TGTGCCTGGAGCAACCAGGGACAGGGTTACGAGCAGTACTTC.

This clone occurred once. The chain uses TRBV28 and TRBJ2-7; 16 bases agree with TRBD2. Germline CDR1 MDHEN, CDR2 SYDVKM. V shed 1 base and J 7 bases; nucleotides not matched to a gene: 7. This CDR3 is built from 17 residues. The CDR3 coding sequence is TGTGCCAGCAGTTTATCGTTGGGACTAGCGGGAGGGCGTGAGCAGTACTTC. It yields the protein CASSLSLGLAGGREQYF.

This chain uses TRBV28 with TRBJ2-7; D possibly corresponds to TRBD2 (6 bases). Germline V CDR1 and CDR2: MDHEN, SYDVKM. The CDR3 spans 17 residues. Trimming stripped 1 base from V and 4 bases from J, with 20 bases between. This CDR3 is CASSLSPRASAVYEQYF. In DNA, the CDR3 is TGTGCCAGCAGTTTATCCCCCCGGGCTAGCGCGGTATACGAGCAGTACTTC.